This TCR beta chain was sequenced during a study of tissue T cells after allogeneic stem cell transplantation. Whole-study results and caveats: Blood and spleen captured only part of the tissue TCR repertoire. Limitations included a small, clinically heterogeneous cohort and limited sampling depth.

With 4 bases removed from V and 7 bases from J, the gap between germline ends came to 14 bases. CDR3 length: 15 amino acids. Germline-derived CDR1 and CDR2 are KGHTA and FRNEEI. To note about this clone: Antigen specificity is unknown. Mouse names are used for the genes. The CDR3 end is not reached by the read, which stops 1 residue before it; the germline J gene fills it in.

Sequencing of TCRbeta CDR3 at survey depth gave sequences and template counts. Only in-frame clones appear in the TCRdb table, and some are missing; sequencing was by immunoSEQ multiplex PCR. The sample lists some 47,000 clones, approximately 73% occurring once. This clonotype was sampled from a pool of C57BL/6 mice in good health. Sample: sorted cells pooled from one or two spleens. The rearrangement uses TRBV24 and TRBJ1-6; D may be TRBD1 (6 bases). TRBJ1-6 qualifies as an ORF whose function is uncertain. The CDR3 loop reads CASSRRKGGNSPLYF. Partial CDR3 DNA: TGTGCCAGCAGTCGCCGGAAAGGGGGGAATTCGCCCCTCTAC.